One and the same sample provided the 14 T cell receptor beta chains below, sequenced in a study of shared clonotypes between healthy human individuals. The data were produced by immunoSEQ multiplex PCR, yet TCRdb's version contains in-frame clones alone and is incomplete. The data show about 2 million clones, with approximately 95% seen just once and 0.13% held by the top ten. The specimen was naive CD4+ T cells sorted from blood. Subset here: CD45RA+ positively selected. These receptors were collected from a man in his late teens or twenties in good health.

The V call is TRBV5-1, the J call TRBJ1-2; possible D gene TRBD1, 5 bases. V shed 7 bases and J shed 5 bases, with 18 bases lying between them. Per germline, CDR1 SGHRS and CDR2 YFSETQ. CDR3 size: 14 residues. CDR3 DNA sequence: TGCGCCAGCTCGCAATCTACAGGTCCTTATGGCTACACCTTC. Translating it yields CASSQSTGPYGYTF. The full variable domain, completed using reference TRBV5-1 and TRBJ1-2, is KAGVTQTPRYLIKTRGQQVTLSCSPISGHRSVSWYQQTPGQGLQFLFEYFSETQRNKGNFPGRFSGRQFSNSRSEMNVSTLELGDSALYLCASSQSTGPYGYTFGSGTRLTVV.

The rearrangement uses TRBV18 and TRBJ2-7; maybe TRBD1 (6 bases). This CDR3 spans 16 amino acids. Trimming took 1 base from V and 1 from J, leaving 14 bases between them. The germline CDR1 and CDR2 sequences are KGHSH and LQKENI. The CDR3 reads CASSPLLGTTSYEQYF. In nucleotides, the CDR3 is TGTGCCAGCTCACCACTCCTCGGGACAACTTCCTACGAGCAGTACTTC.

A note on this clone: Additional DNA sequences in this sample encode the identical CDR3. The CDR3 nucleotides are TGCAGCGCAGGGACCGAGAACACTGAAGCTTTCTTT. Translation gives CSAGTENTEAFF. The J gene is TRBJ1-1, the V gene TRBV29-1; the D gene is possibly TRBD1 (5 bases). Germline CDR1 is SQVTM and CDR2 is ANQGSEA. This CDR3 region has 12 residues. V dropped 7 bases and J dropped 1 base, with 10 bases sitting between them.

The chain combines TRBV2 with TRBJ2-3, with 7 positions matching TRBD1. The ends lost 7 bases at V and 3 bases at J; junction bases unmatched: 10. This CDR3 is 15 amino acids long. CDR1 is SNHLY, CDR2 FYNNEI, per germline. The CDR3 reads CASKGQPFGTDTQYF. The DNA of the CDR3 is TGTGCCAGCAAGGGACAGCCTTTTGGAACAGATACGCAGTATTTT.

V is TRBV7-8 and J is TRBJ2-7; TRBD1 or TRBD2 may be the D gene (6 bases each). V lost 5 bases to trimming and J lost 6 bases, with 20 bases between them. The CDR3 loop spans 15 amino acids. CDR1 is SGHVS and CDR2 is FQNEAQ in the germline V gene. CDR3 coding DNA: TGTGCCAGCAGCCCGAGACTAGTTACAGGGCTCGAGCAGTACTTC. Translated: CASSPRLVTGLEQYF.

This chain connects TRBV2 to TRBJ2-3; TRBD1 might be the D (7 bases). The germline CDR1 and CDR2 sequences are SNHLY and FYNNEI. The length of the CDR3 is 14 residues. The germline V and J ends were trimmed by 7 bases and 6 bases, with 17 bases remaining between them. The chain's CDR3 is CASTVSGGKDTQYF. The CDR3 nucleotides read TGTGCCAGCACAGTATCAGGGGGGAAGGATACGCAGTATTTT.

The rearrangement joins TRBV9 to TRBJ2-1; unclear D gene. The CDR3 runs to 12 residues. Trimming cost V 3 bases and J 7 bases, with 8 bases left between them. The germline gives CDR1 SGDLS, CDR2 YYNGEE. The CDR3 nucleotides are TGTGCCAGCAGCGGACTTTGGAATGAGCAGTTCTTC. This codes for CASSGLWNEQFF.

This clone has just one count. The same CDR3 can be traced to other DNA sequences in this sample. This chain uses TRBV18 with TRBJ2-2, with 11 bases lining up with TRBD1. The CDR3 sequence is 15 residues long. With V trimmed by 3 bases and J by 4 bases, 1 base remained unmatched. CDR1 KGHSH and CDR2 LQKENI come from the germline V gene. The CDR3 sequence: CASSPGTGGTGELFF. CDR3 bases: TGTGCCAGCTCACCGGGGACAGGGGGCACCGGGGAGCTGTTTTTT.

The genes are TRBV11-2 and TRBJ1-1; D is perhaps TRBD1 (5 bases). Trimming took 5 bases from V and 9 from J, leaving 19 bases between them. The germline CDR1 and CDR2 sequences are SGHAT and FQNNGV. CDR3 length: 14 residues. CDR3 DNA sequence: TGTGCCAGCAGCAATAGGCGGGGCGGGGCGCAAGCTTTCTTT. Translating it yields CASSNRRGGAQAFF.

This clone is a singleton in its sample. The CDR3 region has the DNA TGTGCCACCGGGCGGGGGGGCCAGGATACGCAGTATTTT. Protein product: CATGRGGQDTQYF. The V gene is TRBV6-5, the J gene TRBJ2-3, with 9 bases identical to TRBD2. Trimming cost V 10 bases and J 6 bases; bases outside gene matches: 8. The CDR3 consists of 13 residues. CDR1 is MNHEY and CDR2 is SVGAGI in the germline V gene.

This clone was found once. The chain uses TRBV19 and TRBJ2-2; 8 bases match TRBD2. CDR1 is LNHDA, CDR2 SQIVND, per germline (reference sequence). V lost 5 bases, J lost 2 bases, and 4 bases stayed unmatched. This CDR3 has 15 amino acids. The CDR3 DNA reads TGTGCCAGTAGTGCAGCGGGGGCCAACACCGGGGAGCTGTTTTTT. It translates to CASSAAGANTGELFF. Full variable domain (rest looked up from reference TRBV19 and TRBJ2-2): DGGITQSPKYLFRKEGQNVTLSCEQNLNHDAMYWYRQDPGQGLRLIYYSQIVNDFQKGDIAEGYSVSREKKESFPLTVTSAQKNPTAFYLCASSAAGANTGELFFGEGSRLTVL.

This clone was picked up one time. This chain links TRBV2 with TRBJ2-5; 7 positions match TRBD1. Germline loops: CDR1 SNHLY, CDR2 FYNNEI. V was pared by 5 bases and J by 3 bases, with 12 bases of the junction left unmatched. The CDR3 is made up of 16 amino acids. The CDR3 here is CASSRDSQNSKETQYF. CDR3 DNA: TGTGCCAGCAGTAGGGACAGCCAAAACTCGAAAGAGACCCAGTACTTC.

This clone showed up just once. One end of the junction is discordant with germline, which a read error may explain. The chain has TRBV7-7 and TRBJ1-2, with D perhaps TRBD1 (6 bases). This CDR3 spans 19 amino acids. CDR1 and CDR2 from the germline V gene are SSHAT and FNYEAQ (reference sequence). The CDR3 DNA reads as TGTGCTAGCATCACCCCGGTGGGACAAACTCCCATCGTCGACTATGGCTACACCTTC. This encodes CASITPVGQTPIVDYGYTF.

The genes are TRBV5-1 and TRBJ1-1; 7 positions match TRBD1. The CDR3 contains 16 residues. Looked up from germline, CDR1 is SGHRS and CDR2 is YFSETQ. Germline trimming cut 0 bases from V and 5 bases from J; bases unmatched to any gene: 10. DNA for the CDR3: TGCGCCAGCAGCTTGGGACAGGGTGGTAAAGGGACTGAAGCTTTCTTT. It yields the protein CASSLGQGGKGTEAFF.